Below, 9 T cell receptor beta chains from the same sample are listed, as sequenced in a study of cytomegalovirus exposure and HLA in healthy donors. Assay used: immunoSEQ multiplex PCR; TCRdb lists only in-frame clones, some missing. The data show under 95,000 clones, 90% to 95% seen once. Sequenced: PBMCs. Receptors originate from a woman in her late teens or twenties in good health and CMV-seronegative.

This sequence joins TRBV4-2 and TRBJ2-5; 11 bases align to TRBD2. Germline CDR1 LGHNA, CDR2 YNFKEQ. This CDR3 has 16 amino acids. V was pared by 1 base and J by 4 bases, with 5 bases of the junction left unmatched. CDR3 residues: CASSQVSGGASETQYF. The CDR3 DNA reads as TGTGCCAGCAGCCAAGTTAGCGGGGGGGCATCAGAGACCCAGTACTTC.

This chain uses TRBV30 with TRBJ2-7; a possible D gene is TRBD1 (5 bases). Trimming took 5 bases from V and 3 from J, leaving 20 bases between them. Germline lookup yields CDR1 GTSNPN and CDR2 SVGIG (reference sequence). The CDR3 has 15 amino acids. The CDR3 here is CAWGMDKIDHYEQYF. The CDR3 DNA sequence: TGTGCCTGGGGAATGGACAAGATTGACCACTACGAGCAGTACTTC.

This rearrangement joins TRBV6-5 to TRBJ1-1; tentatively, D is TRBD1 (6 bases). CDR1 and CDR2 from the germline V gene are MNHEY and SVGAGI. V lost 2 bases and J 4 bases, leaving 17 bases between the germline ends. The CDR3 has 16 residues. CDR3 sequence: CASSYLRGAKGTEAFF. CDR3 sequence (DNA): TGTGCCAGCAGTTACCTGCGGGGGGCAAAGGGCACTGAAGCTTTCTTT.

This clone was observed a single time. The chain combines TRBV27 with TRBJ2-7; no definite D call. V lost 5 bases and J 2 bases, leaving 19 bases between the germline ends. Per the germline V gene, CDR1 is MNHEY and CDR2 is SMNVEV (reference sequence). The CDR3 has 16 amino acids. The CDR3 loop is CASSPRVKGGTYEQYF. The CDR3 nucleotides read TGTGCCAGCAGTCCAAGAGTTAAAGGCGGAACCTACGAGCAGTACTTC.

CDR3 in amino acids: CASRSPDSLKTQYF. CDR3 DNA sequence: TGTGCCAGTAGATCCCCGGACAGTCTCAAGACCCAGTACTTC. The J gene is TRBJ2-5, the V gene TRBV19; D is possibly TRBD1 (6 bases). CDR3 length: 14 amino acids. The germline V gene encodes CDR1 LNHDA and CDR2 SQIVND (reference sequence). Trimming removed 6 bases at V and 6 bases at J, with 17 bases between.

The V gene is TRBV5-4, the J gene TRBJ2-7; D is ambiguous. V was pared by 0 bases and J by 5 bases, with 12 bases between. Germline CDR1 SGHNT, CDR2 YYREEE (reference sequence). The CDR3 contains 14 residues. The CDR3 protein is CASSLGSSTHEQYF. CDR3 in DNA: TGTGCCAGCAGCTTGGGGAGTAGCACCCACGAGCAGTACTTC.

The J gene is TRBJ2-7, the V gene TRBV2, with D hard to call. Germline assignment: CDR1 SNHLY and CDR2 FYNNEI. Deletions cut 3 bases from V and 0 bases from J, with 6 bases between. CDR3 length: 13 amino acids. CDR3 protein: CASSDPSSYEQYF. The CDR3 DNA reads as TGTGCCAGCAGTGATCCGTCCTCCTACGAGCAGTACTTC. Supplemented by reference TRBV2 and TRBJ2-7, the full variable domain reads EPEVTQTPSHQVTQMGQEVILRCVPISNHLYFYWYRQILGQKVEFLVSFYNNEISEKSEIFDDQFSVERPDGSNFTLKIRSTKLEDSAMYFCASSDPSSYEQYFGPGTRLTVT.

The J gene is TRBJ2-7, the V gene TRBV6-6; D is possibly TRBD2 (5 bases). Germline V gene lookup returns CDR1 MNHNY and CDR2 SVGAGI (reference sequence). V was cut by 0 bases and J by 2 bases, with 14 bases left in between. The CDR3 runs 16 residues. DNA of the CDR3: TGTGCCAGCAGTTACTCCGTCGGGGAAGTAGCCTACGAGCAGTACTTC. The encoded protein is CASSYSVGEVAYEQYF.

The V gene is TRBV6-6, the J gene TRBJ2-7, with 10 positions matching TRBD2. With 2 bases clipped from V and 4 bases from J, the junction kept 5 bases outside the gene matches. The CDR3 extends over 15 amino acids. CDR1 MNHNY and CDR2 SVGAGI come from the germline V gene (reference sequence). DNA for the CDR3: TGTGCCAGCAGTTACCTAGCGGGAGATCAATACGAGCAGTACTTC. Translating it yields CASSYLAGDQYEQYF.